Each of the 14 T cell receptor beta chains below was sequenced from the same sample in a study of T cell repertoires in cytomegalovirus infection. Each CDR3 protein is one row after TCRdb ran MiXCR on the reads. The sample has roughly 640,000 distinct CDR3 sequences; roughly 24% are singletons. The sequenced sample consisted of CD8+ T cells from PBMCs. These receptors all come from a human donor in good health (CMV status not recorded). Some clones in this sample may be carry-over from other donors' samples.

In the case of this clonotype: Mismatch with germline at one junction end may stem from a read error. The chain employs TRBV3-1 and TRBJ2-7, with TRBD1 identical over 9 bases. This CDR3 is built from 14 residues. Germline-derived CDR1 and CDR2 are LGHDT and YNNKEL (reference sequence). Here the CDR3 reads CANSQEDRGYEQYF. CDR3 in DNA: TGTGCCAACAGCCAAGAGGACAGGGGCTACGAGCAGTACTTC.

This rearrangement joins TRBV20-1 to TRBJ1-1, with D unclear. V was clipped by 0 bases and J by 0 bases, with 14 bases between them. Germline CDR1 and CDR2: DFQATT and SNEGSKA (reference sequence). The CDR3 has 16 residues. CDR3 nucleotides: TGCAGTGCTAGAGATCATGTTTCGATGATGAACACTGAAGCTTTCTTT. Translation gives CSARDHVSMMNTEAFF.

This clonotype has only a few counts. The rearrangement links TRBV28 to TRBJ1-2; no reliable D call. The V end lost 2 bases, the J end lost 6 bases, and 13 bases lay between the germline ends. The CDR3 has 14 amino acids. Germline V lookup: CDR1 MDHEN, CDR2 SYDVKM. The CDR3 DNA follows: TGTGCCAGCAGTTTAACGTCGGCTCTTAATGGCTACACCTTC. Amino acid sequence: CASSLTSALNGYTF.

This clonotype appeared many times. The junction and the germline gene differ at one end; a read error may be behind it. This sequence joins TRBV7-7 and TRBJ2-2; tentative D call: TRBD1 (8 bases). Germline values: CDR1 SSHAT, CDR2 FNYEAQ (reference sequence). The CDR3 covers 15 residues. The CDR3 here is CASRSGTGPTGELFF. CDR3 nucleotide sequence: TGTGCTAGCAGAAGCGGGACAGGACCCACCGGGGAGCTGTTTTTT.

The chain uses TRBV10-3 and TRBJ2-1; D is unresolved. The germline V gene encodes CDR1 ENHRY and CDR2 SYGVKD. The length of the CDR3 is 12 residues. V lost 6 bases, J lost 10 bases, and 13 bases lay in between. The CDR3: CAIRLAPAEQFF. The CDR3 bases are TGTGCCATCAGACTGGCTCCGGCGGAGCAGTTCTTC.

This clonotype was observed a few times. The V gene is TRBV4-2, the J gene TRBJ1-2; D unclear. The CDR3 is 17 amino acids. CDR1 is LGHNA and CDR2 is YNFKEQ in the germline V gene. Trimming stripped 0 bases from V and 0 bases from J, with 14 bases between. CDR3 residues: CASSQDERASTNYGYTF. In DNA form, the CDR3 reads TGTGCCAGCAGCCAAGATGAAAGGGCATCCACTAACTATGGCTACACCTTC.

The rearrangement joins TRBV2 to TRBJ2-7; 11 bases agree with TRBD2. CDR3 length: 14 residues. The germline V gene has CDR1 SNHLY and CDR2 FYNNEI. V trimming: 7 bases; J trimming: 3 bases; junction bases outside the gene matches: 5. The CDR3 coding sequence is TGTGCCAGCAAGTCTAGCGGGGGGTTCTACGAGCAGTACTTC. Translated: CASKSSGGFYEQYF.

The gene calls are TRBV7-9 and TRBJ2-6, with TRBD2 matching 14 bases. The junction had 3 bases not matched to a gene; V was cut back by 5 bases and J by 3 bases. Germline V gene sequence: CDR1 SEHNR, CDR2 FQNEAQ (reference sequence). The CDR3 has 17 residues. The DNA of the CDR3 is TGTGCCAGCAGCCGGACTAGCGGGGGGAGTGGGGCCAACGTCCTGACTTTC. Its protein is CASSRTSGGSGANVLTF.

This clonotype was detected many times. The chain couples TRBV7-8 to TRBJ2-5; no reliable D call. Trimming removed 3 bases from V and 0 bases from J, with 11 bases in between. The germline CDR1 and CDR2 sequences are SGHVS and FQNEAQ. This CDR3 comprises 15 residues. The CDR3 bases are TGTGCCAGCAGCTTCCGGGTTGTTTACCAAGAGACCCAGTACTTC. This codes for CASSFRVVYQETQYF.

The rearrangement joins TRBV15 to TRBJ2-6, with no clear D. With 0 bases removed from V and 3 bases from J, the gap between germline ends came to 6 bases. The CDR3 totals 15 residues. Germline CDR1 is LNHNV and CDR2 is YYDKDF (reference sequence). CDR3 nucleotide sequence: TGTGCCACCAGCAGAGATCTAAATGGGGCCAACGTCCTGACTTTC. The encoded protein is CATSRDLNGANVLTF.

This rearrangement joins TRBV20-1 to TRBJ1-5; D possibly corresponds to TRBD1 (5 bases). V lost 6 bases and J lost 0, with 12 bases in between. Germline CDR1 and CDR2: DFQATT and SNEGSKA (reference sequence). CDR3 length: 14 residues. CDR3 in amino acids: CSAGWGYSNQPQHF. In nucleotides, the CDR3 is TGCAGTGCCGGGTGGGGGTATAGCAATCAGCCCCAGCATTTT.

This clonotype turned up a few times. A much larger clone sits a single nucleotide away, making a read error possible. This sequence joins TRBV7-9 and TRBJ1-2; 7 bases match TRBD1. The CDR3 loop spans 12 amino acids. V was pared by 5 bases and J by 6 bases, with 3 bases of the junction left unmatched. Germline CDR1 SEHNR, CDR2 FQNEAQ (reference sequence). Here the CDR3 DNA reads TGTGCCAGCAGCCGGGACAGTGATGGCTACACCTTC. This sequence encodes CASSRDSDGYTF.

Turning to this clonotype: It may be a read error: a sequence one base away is much more abundant. This sequence joins TRBV7-6 and TRBJ2-3; 7 bases match TRBD1. The CDR3 is 21 residues long. V shed 5 bases, J shed 0 bases, and the junction held 23 bases outside the gene matches. Germline loops: CDR1 SGHVS, CDR2 FNYEAQ. The CDR3 region has the DNA TGTGCCAGCAGCAAGACTGATGGGATCCGGGACAGCGAGTTTAGCACAGATACGCAGTATTTT. It yields the protein CASSKTDGIRDSEFSTDTQYF.

This clonotype occurred many times. The genes are TRBV20-1 and TRBJ2-7; no clear D gene. V lost 6 bases to trimming and J lost 7 bases, with 10 bases between them. The CDR3 is 10 amino acids. Germline CDR1 reads DFQATT; CDR2 reads SNEGSKA (reference sequence). The CDR3 coding sequence is TGCAGTGCCCTCTCTCAAGAGCAGTACTTC. It translates to CSALSQEQYF.